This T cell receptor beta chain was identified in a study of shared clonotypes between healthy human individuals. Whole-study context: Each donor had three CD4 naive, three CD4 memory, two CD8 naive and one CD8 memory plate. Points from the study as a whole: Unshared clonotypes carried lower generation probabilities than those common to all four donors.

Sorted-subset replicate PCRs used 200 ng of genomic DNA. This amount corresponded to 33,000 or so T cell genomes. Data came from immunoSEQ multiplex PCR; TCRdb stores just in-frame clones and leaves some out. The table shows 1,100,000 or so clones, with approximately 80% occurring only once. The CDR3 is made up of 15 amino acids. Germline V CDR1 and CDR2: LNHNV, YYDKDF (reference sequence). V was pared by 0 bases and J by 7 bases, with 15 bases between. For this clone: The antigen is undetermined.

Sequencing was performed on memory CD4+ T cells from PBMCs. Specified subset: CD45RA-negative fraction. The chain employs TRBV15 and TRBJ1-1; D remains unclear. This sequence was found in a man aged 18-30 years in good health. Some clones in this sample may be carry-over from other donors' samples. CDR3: CATSRDQNSLLEAFF. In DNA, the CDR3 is TGTGCCACCAGCAGAGATCAGAACAGCCTACTTGAAGCTTTCTTT.